The 10 T cell receptor beta chains presented below share a single source sample, sequenced in a study of T cell responses to AZD1222 COVID-19 vaccine. The assay was immunoSEQ multiplex PCR, and TCRdb's table has in-frame clones only and misses some. The data hold approximately 120,000 clones, with 88% observed a single time. The source was peripheral blood, collected 28 days after the second AZD1222 dose. These receptors all come from an adult who received the AZD1222 COVID-19 vaccine.

The chain links TRBV11-2 to TRBJ1-2, with 7 bases aligning to TRBD1. This CDR3 has 13 amino acids. CDR1 and CDR2 (germline): SGHAT, FQNNGV. The ends lost 6 bases at V and 4 bases at J; junction bases unmatched: 5. The CDR3 spells CASRTGMSYGYTF. The CDR3 nucleotides read TGTGCCAGCAGGACAGGGATGTCCTATGGCTACACCTTC.

This chain links TRBV7-9 with TRBJ2-4; no clear D gene. The V and J ends lost 1 base and 9 bases respectively, with 13 bases between them. This CDR3 contains 14 residues. The germline gives CDR1 SEHNR, CDR2 FQNEAQ (reference sequence). CDR3 bases: TGTGCCAGCAGCTTAGATGGTATTAGTGGCATTCAGTACTTC. As protein: CASSLDGISGIQYF.

The rearrangement joins TRBV18 to TRBJ2-2, with 9 bases identical to TRBD1. The V gene end was trimmed by 4 bases and the J gene end by 7 bases; junction bases not matched to a gene: 7. CDR3 length equals 15 residues. CDR1 is KGHSH, CDR2 LQKENI, per germline. CDR3 loop: CASSLRDRVDGELFF. CDR3 coding DNA: TGTGCCAGCTCACTCCGGGACAGGGTTGACGGGGAGCTGTTTTTT.

J is TRBJ1-4 and V is TRBV7-9; a weak D match, TRBD1 (6 bases). The CDR3 spans 12 residues. Germline V gene data show CDR1 as SEHNR and CDR2 as FQNEAQ (reference sequence). Trimming left V 7 bases short and J 4 bases short, with 7 bases between. CDR3 in amino acids: CASNRDNEKLFF. DNA for the CDR3: TGTGCCAGCAACAGGGATAATGAAAAACTGTTTTTT. The variable domain in full, completed from reference TRBV7-9 and TRBJ1-4, reads DTGVSQNPRHKITKRGQNVTFRCDPISEHNRLYWYRQTLGQGPEFLTYFQNEAQLEKSRLLSDRFSAERPKGSFSTLEIQRTEQGDSAMYLCASNRDNEKLFFGSGTQLSVL.

The chain combines TRBV27 with TRBJ2-1, with D unresolved. Trimming shortened V by 2 bases and J by 10 bases, and 21 bases separated the two germline ends. Germline assignment: CDR1 MNHEY and CDR2 SMNVEV (reference sequence). The CDR3 consists of 16 residues. The CDR3 coding sequence is TGTGCCAGCAGTTTAGGTAACCCCGTTTTCGCGCCCGAGCAGTTCTTC. Amino acids: CASSLGNPVFAPEQFF.

The J gene is TRBJ1-1, the V gene TRBV6-1; D is perhaps TRBD1 (5 bases). The CDR3 length is 14 residues. Germline loops: CDR1 MNHNS, CDR2 SASEGT. Trimming took 0 bases from V and 4 from J, leaving 9 bases between them. The CDR3 DNA reads as TGTGCCAGCAGTGAAGCGCAAGGGGTCACTGAAGCTTTCTTT. Translating it yields CASSEAQGVTEAFF.

CDR3 in amino acids: CASSLIGQGARQPQHF. The CDR3 DNA reads as TGTGCCAGTAGTCTTATAGGACAGGGGGCAAGGCAGCCCCAGCATTTT. The chain is built from TRBV19 and TRBJ1-5, with 11 bases fitting TRBD1. With 5 bases clipped from V and 7 bases from J, the junction kept 10 bases outside the gene matches. The V gene's germline CDR1 is LNHDA and CDR2 SQIVND (reference sequence). This CDR3 comprises 16 residues.

The chain recombines TRBV6-5 with TRBJ1-2; TRBD1 aligns across 9 bases. The CDR3 totals 16 residues. Trimming cost V 0 bases and J 7 bases; bases outside gene matches: 9. CDR1 is MNHEY and CDR2 is SVGAGI in the germline V gene. CDR3 in DNA: TGTGCCAGCAGTTACTCGAGGGGACAGGGAAGATTTGGCTACACCTTC. Its protein product is CASSYSRGQGRFGYTF.

In its sample, this clone was seen once. The V gene is TRBV24-1, the J gene TRBJ2-5; perhaps TRBD2 as D (5 bases). In germline, CDR1 is KGHDR, CDR2 SFDVKD. This CDR3 is built from 16 residues. V lost 0 bases and J lost 5, with 15 bases in between. In DNA, the CDR3 is TGTGCCACCAGTGATTTGCCGGCTAGCCCGCCGGAGACCCAGTACTTC. Translating gives CATSDLPASPPETQYF.

The rearrangement uses TRBV28 and TRBJ2-1; no reliable D call. The CDR3 is made up of 12 amino acids. Germline CDR1 is MDHEN and CDR2 is SYDVKM. V was clipped by 2 bases and J by 9 bases, with 8 bases between them. This chain's CDR3 is CASSLKVAEQFF. As DNA, the CDR3 is TGTGCCAGCAGTTTAAAGGTTGCTGAGCAGTTCTTC.